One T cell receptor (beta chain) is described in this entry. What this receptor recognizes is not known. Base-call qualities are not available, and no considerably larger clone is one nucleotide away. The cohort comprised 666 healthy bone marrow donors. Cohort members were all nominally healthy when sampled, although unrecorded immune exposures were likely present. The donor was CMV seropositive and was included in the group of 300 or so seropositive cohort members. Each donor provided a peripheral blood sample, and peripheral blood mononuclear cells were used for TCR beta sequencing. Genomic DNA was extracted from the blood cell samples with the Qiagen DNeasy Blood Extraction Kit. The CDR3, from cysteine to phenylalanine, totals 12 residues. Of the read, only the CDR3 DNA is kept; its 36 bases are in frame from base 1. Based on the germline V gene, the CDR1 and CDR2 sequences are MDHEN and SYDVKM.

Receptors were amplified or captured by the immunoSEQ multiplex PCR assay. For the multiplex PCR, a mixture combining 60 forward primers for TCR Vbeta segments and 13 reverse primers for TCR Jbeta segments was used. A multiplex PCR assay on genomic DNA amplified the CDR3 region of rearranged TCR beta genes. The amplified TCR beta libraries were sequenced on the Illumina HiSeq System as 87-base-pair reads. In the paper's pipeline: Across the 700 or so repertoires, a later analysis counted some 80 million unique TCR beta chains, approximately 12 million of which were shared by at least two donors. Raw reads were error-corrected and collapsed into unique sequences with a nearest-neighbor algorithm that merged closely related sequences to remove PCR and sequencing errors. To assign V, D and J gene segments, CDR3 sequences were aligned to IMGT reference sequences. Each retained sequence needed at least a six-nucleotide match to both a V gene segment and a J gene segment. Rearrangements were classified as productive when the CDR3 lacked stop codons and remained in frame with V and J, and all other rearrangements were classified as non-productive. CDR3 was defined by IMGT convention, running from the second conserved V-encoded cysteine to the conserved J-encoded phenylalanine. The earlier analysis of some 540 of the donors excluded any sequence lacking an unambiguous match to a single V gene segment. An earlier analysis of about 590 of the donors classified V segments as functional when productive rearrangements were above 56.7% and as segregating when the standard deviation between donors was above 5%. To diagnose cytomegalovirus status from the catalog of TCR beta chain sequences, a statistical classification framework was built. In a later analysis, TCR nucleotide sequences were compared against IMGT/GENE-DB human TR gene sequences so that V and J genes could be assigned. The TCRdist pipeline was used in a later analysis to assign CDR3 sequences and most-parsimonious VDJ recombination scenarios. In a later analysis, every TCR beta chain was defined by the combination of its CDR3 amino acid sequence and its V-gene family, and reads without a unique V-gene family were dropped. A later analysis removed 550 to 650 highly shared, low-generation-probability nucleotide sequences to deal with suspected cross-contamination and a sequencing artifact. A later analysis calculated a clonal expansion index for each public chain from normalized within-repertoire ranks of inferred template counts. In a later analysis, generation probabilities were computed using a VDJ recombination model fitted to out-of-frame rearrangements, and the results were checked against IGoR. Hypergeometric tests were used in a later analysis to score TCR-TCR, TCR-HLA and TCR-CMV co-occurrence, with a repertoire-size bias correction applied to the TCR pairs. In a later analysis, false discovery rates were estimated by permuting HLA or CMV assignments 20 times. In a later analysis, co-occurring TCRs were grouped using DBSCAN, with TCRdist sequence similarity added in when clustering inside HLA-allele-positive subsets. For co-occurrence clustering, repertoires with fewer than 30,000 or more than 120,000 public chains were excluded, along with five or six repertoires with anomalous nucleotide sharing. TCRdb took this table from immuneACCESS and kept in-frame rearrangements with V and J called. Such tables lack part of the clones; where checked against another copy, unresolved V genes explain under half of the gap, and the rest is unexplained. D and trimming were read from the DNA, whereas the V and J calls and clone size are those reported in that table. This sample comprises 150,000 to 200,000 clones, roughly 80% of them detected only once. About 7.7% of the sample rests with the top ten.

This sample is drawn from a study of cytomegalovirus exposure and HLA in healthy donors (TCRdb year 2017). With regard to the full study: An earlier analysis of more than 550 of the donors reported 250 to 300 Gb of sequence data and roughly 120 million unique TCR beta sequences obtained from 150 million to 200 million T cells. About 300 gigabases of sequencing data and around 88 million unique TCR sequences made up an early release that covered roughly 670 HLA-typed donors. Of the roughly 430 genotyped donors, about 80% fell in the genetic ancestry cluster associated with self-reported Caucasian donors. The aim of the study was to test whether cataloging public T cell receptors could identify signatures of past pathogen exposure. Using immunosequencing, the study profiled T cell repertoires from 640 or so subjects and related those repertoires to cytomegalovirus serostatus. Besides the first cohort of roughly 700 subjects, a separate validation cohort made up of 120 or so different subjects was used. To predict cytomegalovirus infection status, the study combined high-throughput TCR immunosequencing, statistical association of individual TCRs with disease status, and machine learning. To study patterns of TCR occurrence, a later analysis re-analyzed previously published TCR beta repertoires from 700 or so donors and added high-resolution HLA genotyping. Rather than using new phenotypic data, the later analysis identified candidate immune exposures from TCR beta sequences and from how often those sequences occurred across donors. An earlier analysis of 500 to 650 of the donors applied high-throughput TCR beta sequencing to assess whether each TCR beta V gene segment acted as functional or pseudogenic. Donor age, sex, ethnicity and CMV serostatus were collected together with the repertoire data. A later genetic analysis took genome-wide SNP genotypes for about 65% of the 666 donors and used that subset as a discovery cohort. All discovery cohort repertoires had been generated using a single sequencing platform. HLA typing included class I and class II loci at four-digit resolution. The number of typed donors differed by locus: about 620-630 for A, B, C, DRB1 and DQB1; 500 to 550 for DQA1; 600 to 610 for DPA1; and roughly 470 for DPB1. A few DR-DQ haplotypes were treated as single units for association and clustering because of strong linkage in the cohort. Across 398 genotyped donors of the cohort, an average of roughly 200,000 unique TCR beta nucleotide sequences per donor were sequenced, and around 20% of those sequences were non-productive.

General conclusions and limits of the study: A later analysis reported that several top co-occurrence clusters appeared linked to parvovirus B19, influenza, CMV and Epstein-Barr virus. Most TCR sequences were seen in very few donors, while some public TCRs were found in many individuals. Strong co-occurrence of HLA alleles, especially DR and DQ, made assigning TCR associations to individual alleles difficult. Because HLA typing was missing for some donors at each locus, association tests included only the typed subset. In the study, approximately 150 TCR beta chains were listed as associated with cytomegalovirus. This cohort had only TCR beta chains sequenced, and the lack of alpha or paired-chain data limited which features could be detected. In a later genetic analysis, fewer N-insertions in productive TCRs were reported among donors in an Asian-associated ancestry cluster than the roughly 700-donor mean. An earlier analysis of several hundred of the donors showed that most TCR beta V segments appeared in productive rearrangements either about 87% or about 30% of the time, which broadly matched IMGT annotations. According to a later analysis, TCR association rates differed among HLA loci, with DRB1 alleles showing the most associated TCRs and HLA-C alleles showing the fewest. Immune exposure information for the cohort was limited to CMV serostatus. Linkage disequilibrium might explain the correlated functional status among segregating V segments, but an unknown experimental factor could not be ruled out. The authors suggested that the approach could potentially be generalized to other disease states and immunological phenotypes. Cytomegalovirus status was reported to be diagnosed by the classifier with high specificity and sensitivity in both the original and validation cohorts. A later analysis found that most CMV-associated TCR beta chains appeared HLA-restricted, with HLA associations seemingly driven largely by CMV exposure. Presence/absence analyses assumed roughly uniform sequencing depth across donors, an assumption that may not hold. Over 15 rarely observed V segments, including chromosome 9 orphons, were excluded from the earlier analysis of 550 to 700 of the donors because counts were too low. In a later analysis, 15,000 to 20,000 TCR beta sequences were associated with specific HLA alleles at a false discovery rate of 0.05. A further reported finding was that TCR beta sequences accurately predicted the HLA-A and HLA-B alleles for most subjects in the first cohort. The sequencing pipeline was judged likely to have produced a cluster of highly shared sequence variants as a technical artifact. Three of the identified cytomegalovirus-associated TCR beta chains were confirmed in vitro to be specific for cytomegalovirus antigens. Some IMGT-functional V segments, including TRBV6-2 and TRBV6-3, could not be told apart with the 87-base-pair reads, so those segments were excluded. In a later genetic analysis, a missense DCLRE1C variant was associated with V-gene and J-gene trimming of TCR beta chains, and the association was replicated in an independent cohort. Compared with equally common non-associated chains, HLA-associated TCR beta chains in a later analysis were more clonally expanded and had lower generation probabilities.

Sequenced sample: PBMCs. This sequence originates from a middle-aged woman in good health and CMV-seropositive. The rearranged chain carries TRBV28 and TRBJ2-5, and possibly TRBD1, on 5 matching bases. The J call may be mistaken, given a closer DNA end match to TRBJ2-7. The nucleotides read TGTGCCAGCAGGGGGCAGGTCTACGAGCAGTACTTC. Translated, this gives CASRGQVYEQYF.